These T cell receptor beta chains were read from a single sample in a study of beta chain features in type 1 diabetes. Some clones are missing from TCRdb's copy, which holds only in-frame ones; the method was immunoSEQ multiplex PCR. The data hold approximately 400,000 clones, with about 15% observed a single time. Source material: naive CD4+ T cells from blood. Every receptor here comes from a woman between 18 and 29 years old in good health. CDR3s include the opening cysteine and the closing phenylalanine or tryptophan. The order of the fields is V gene, D gene, CDR3 length, clone size, J gene, CDR3 DNA, CDR3 protein. D genes are given only for firm matches. Clone size is not always given. Where it is, it says once, few, many or a class for expanded clones.

TRBV28	NA	12	NA	TRBJ2-1	TGTGCCAGCAGCCGGGACAACAATGAGCAGTTCTTC	CASSRDNNEQFF
TRBV30	TRBD2	14	few	TRBJ2-7	TGTGCCTGGAGTCCGATAGCGGGCACAAGAGTGCAGTACTTC	CAWSPIAGTRVQYF
TRBV5-8	NA	15	NA	TRBJ1-1	TGTGCCAGCATGGCTAAGCGTGGCAGAAACACTGAAGCTTTCTTT	CASMAKRGRNTEAFF
TRBV28	NA	10	NA	TRBJ1-1	TGTGCCACCCGGTTCACTGAAGCTTTCTTT	CATRFTEAFF
TRBV29-1	TRBD1	14	NA	TRBJ2-5	TGCAGCGTTGTAGGGGACAGGGTTGGAGAGACCCAGTACTTC	CSVVGDRVGETQYF
TRBV29-1	NA	14	few	TRBJ2-2	TGCAGCGTCAAAGGGGTCACGAACACCGGGGAGCTGTTTTTT	CSVKGVTNTGELFF
TRBV19	TRBD2	14	NA	TRBJ2-1	TGTGCCAGTAGGACTAGCGGGAGTGGTAATGAGCAGTTCTTC	CASRTSGSGNEQFF
TRBV19	NA	15	few	TRBJ1-2	TGTGCCAGTAGTATTCAATCGACAATGGTCAATGGCTACACCTTC	CASSIQSTMVNGYTF
TRBV7-9	NA	16	once	TRBJ1-3	TGTGCCAGCAGCTTAGAGGCCAGGGGCACTGGAAACACCATATATTTT	CASSLEARGTGNTIYF
TRBV29-1	NA	13	few	TRBJ2-5	TGCAGCGTTTGGATGGGGGGCCAAGAGACCCAGTACTTC	CSVWMGGQETQYF
TRBV11-1	NA	14	few	TRBJ2-5	TGTGCCAGCAGCCCACAGGGTGGGTTCGAGACCCAGTACTTC	CASSPQGGFETQYF
TRBV30	TRBD1	15	few	TRBJ2-2	TGTGCCTGGAGATACAGGGGGTTTGGCACCGGGGAGCTGTTTTTT	CAWRYRGFGTGELFF
TRBV7-2	NA	15	NA	TRBJ2-3	TGTGCCAGCAGCTTATCACCCCGGTCCACAGATACGCAGTATTTT	CASSLSPRSTDTQYF
TRBV30	TRBD2	19	NA	TRBJ2-3	TGTGCCTGGAGCCCACTAGCGGGATTCCCTTATGGGTTCACAGATACGCAGTATTTT	CAWSPLAGFPYGFTDTQYF
TRBV18	TRBD1	14	few	TRBJ1-5	TGTGCCAGCTCCCCCATCGACAGGGGACAGCCCCAGCATTTT	CASSPIDRGQPQHF
TRBV28	TRBD2	15	few	TRBJ2-5	TGTGCCATCAGCCTAGCGGGAGGGCTAGAAGAGACCCAGTACTTC	CAISLAGGLEETQYF
TRBV6-5	TRBD2	16	few	TRBJ2-1	TGTGCCAGCAGTTCCTATAGCGGGAGGGCCTTGGGTGAGCAGTTCTTC	CASSSYSGRALGEQFF
TRBV30	NA	12	few	TRBJ2-4	TGTGCCTGGAGGACGCGGGATCACATTCAGTACTTC	CAWRTRDHIQYF
TRBV19	NA	15	few	TRBJ2-5	TGTGCCAGTAGTATAGATCGCGACACGGAAGAGACCCAGTACTTC	CASSIDRDTEETQYF
TRBV25-1	NA	12	NA	TRBJ1-1	TGTGCCAGCGCGGTCATGAACACTGAAGCTTTCTTT	CASAVMNTEAFF
TRBV27	NA	15	few	TRBJ2-1	TGTGCCAGCAGTTCGTTCAGGGCTTCGGGCAATGAGCAGTTCTTC	CASSSFRASGNEQFF
TRBV28	TRBD1	15	NA	TRBJ1-2	TGTGCCAGCAGTCCTACCCCCAGGGGGGTCTATGGCTACACCTTC	CASSPTPRGVYGYTF
TRBV21-1	NA	15	few	TRBJ2-1	TGTGCCAGCAGCAACCGGGGGACCTCCTACAATGAGCAGTTCTTC	CASSNRGTSYNEQFF
TRBV5-1	NA	13	NA	TRBJ2-5	TGCGCCAGCAGCTCGCCCGGGGGAAAGACCCAGTACTTC	CASSSPGGKTQYF
TRBV7-2	TRBD2	14	NA	TRBJ2-7	TGTGCCAGCAGCTTAGCGGGAGGGCCTTACGAGCAGTACTTC	CASSLAGGPYEQYF
TRBV30	NA	13	few	TRBJ1-2	TGTGCCTGGAGTGTAGGGGGTCACTATGGCTACACCTTC	CAWSVGGHYGYTF
TRBV14	NA	14	NA	TRBJ1-1	TGTGCCAGCAGCCTCCATGGAGGGAACACTGAAGCTTTCTTT	CASSLHGGNTEAFF
TRBV29-1	TRBD1	12	NA	TRBJ2-3	TGCAGCGTCGGACAGGGGACAGATACGCAGTATTTT	CSVGQGTDTQYF
TRBV30	NA	14	NA	TRBJ2-1	TGTGCCTGGACTCAGGCAAGGCCCTACAATGAGCAGTTCTTC	CAWTQARPYNEQFF
TRBV27	NA	15	NA	TRBJ2-7	TGTGCCAGCAGTTTATCCTCGCAGTTTGACTACGAGCAGTACTTC	CASSLSSQFDYEQYF
TRBV28	TRBD1	13	NA	TRBJ2-1	TGTGCCAGCTCAGTGGGACAGCCAAATGAGCAGTTCTTC	CASSVGQPNEQFF
TRBV20-1	NA	11	NA	TRBJ2-7	TGCAGTGCTAGCAGGGGATGGGAGCAGTACTTC	CSASRGWEQYF
TRBV18	TRBD1	19	few	TRBJ1-4	TGTGCCAGCTCACTGAAACTACAGGGGGCGCTCAGATCGACTGAAAAACTGTTTTTT	CASSLKLQGALRSTEKLFF
TRBV5-1	NA	14	few	TRBJ2-4	TGCGCCAGCAGCTTGGCAGGGGGGCTAAACATTCAGTACTTC	CASSLAGGLNIQYF
TRBV28	NA	14	few	TRBJ2-7	TGTGCCAGCAGTTTAAGAAGGGGGGGCTTCGAGCAGTACTTC	CASSLRRGGFEQYF
TRBV6-5	NA	13	NA	TRBJ1-2	TGTGCCAGCACTTTCAGGAGGAACTATGGCTACACCTTC	CASTFRRNYGYTF
TRBV15	NA	14	NA	TRBJ2-3	TGTGCCACCAGCAGAGATGGGGGGTCAGATACGCAGTATTTT	CATSRDGGSDTQYF
TRBV29-1	TRBD2	13	NA	TRBJ2-7	TGCAGCCTGAAAGGGACTATGAACGGCGAGCAGTACTTC	CSLKGTMNGEQYF
TRBV20-1	NA	11	few	TRBJ1-1	TGCAGTGCTCCAGTGAACACTGAAGCTTTCTTT	CSAPVNTEAFF
TRBV4-1	NA	13	few	TRBJ1-2	TGCGCCAGCAGCCAAGGCCGGGGTTATGGCTACACCTTC	CASSQGRGYGYTF
TRBV4-3	NA	11	many	TRBJ2-1	TGCGCCAGCAGCTCAGCGGAGAGGTGGTTCTTC	CASSSAERWFF
TRBV30	NA	13	few	TRBJ1-2	TGTGCCTGGAGTGTAGCGGGGGCCGGGGGCTACACCTTC	CAWSVAGAGGYTF
TRBV5-4	TRBD2	15	NA	TRBJ2-7	TGTGCCAGCAGCCAAGGTGCGGGAGAATCCTACGAGCAGTACTTC	CASSQGAGESYEQYF
TRBV9	TRBD2	17	few	TRBJ2-1	TGTGCCAGCAGCGTAGAATATGGTCTAGCGGGAGTAAATGAGCAGTTCTTC	CASSVEYGLAGVNEQFF